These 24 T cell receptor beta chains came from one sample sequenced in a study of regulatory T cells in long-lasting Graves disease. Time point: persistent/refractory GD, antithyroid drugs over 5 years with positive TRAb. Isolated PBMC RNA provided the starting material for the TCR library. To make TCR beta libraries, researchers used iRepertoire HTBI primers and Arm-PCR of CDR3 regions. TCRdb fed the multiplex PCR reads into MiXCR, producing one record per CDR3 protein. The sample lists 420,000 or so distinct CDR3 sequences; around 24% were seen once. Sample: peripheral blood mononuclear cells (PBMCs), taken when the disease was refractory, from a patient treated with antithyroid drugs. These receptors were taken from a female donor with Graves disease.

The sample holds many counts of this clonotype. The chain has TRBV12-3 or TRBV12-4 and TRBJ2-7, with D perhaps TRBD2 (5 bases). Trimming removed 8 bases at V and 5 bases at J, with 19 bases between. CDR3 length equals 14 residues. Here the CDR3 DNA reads TGTGCCAGCGGTAAGACCCCCTTCGGGAACGAGCAGTACTTC. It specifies CASGKTPFGNEQYF.

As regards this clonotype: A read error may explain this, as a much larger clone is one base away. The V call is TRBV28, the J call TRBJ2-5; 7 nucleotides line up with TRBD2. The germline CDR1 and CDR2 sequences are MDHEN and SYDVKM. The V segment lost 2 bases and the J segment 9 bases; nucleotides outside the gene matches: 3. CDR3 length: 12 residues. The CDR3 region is CASSLPREAQYF. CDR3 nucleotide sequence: TGTGCCAGCAGTTTACCTCGGGAGGCCCAGTACTTC.

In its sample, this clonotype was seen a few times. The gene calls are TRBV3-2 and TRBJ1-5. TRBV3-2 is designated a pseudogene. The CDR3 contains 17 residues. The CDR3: CASPRQVALGGNQPQHF. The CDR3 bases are TGTGCCAGCCCACGTCAGGTAGCTCTAGGAGGCAATCAGCCCCAGCATTTT.

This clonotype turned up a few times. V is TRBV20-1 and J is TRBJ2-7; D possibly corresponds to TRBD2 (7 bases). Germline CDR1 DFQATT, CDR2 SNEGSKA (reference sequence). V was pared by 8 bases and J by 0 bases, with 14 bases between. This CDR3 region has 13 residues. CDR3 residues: CSSTGTNSYEQYF. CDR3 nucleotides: TGCAGTTCAACAGGGACTAACTCCTACGAGCAGTACTTC.

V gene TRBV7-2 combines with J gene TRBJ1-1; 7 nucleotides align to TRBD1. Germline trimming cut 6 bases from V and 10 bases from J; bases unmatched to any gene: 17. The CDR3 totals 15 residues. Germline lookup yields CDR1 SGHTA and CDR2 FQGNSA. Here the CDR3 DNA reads TGTGCCAGCAGACAACCAGGGGGTTCCACGGCGGGAGCTTTCTTT. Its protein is CASRQPGGSTAGAFF. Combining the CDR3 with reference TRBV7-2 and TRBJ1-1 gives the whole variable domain GAGVSQSPSNKVTEKGKDVELRCDPISGHTALYWYRQSLGQGLEFLIYFQGNSAPDKSGLPSDRFSAERTGGSVSTLTIQRTQQEDSAVYLCASRQPGGSTAGAFFGQGTRLTVV.

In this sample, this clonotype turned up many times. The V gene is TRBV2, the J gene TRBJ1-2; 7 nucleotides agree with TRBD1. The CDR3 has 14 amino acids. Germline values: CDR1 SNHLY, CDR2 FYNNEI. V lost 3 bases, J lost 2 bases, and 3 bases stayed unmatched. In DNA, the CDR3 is TGTGCCAGCAGTGATAGGGGGCTGAACTATGGCTACACCTTC. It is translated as CASSDRGLNYGYTF.

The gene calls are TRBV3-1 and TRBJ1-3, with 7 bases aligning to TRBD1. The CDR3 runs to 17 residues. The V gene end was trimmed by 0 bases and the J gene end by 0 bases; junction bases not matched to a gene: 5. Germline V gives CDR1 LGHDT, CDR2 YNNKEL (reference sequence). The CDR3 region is CASSQDKGAPSGNTIYF. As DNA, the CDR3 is TGTGCCAGCAGCCAAGATAAGGGGGCACCCTCTGGAAACACCATATATTTT. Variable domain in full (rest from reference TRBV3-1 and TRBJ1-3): DTAVSQTPKYLVTQMGNDKSIKCEQNLGHDTMYWYKQDSKKFLKIMFSYNNKELIINETVPNRFSPKSPDKAHLNLHINSLELGDSAVYFCASSQDKGAPSGNTIYFGEGSWLTVV.

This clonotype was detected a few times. CDR3 in amino acids: CASSLDLFSYEQYF. The CDR3 DNA follows: TGTGCCAGCAGTTTGGACCTTTTTTCCTACGAGCAGTACTTC. V is TRBV25-1 and J is TRBJ2-7; D call uncertain. Germline loops: CDR1 MGHDK, CDR2 SYGVNS. V dropped 5 bases and J dropped 1 base, with 12 bases sitting between them. There are 14 residues in the CDR3.

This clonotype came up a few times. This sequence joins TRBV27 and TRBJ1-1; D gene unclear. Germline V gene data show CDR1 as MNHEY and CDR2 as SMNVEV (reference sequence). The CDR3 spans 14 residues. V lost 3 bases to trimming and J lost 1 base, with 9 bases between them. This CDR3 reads CASSFTMKNTEAFF. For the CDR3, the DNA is TGTGCCAGCAGTTTTACCATGAAGAACACTGAAGCTTTCTTT.

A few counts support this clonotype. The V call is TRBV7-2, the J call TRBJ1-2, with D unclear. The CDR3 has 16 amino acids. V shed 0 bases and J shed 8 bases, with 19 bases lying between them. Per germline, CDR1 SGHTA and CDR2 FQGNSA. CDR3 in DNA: TGTGCCAGCAGCTTAGCCGTCGGGCGCTTCTCTTCGGGCTACACCTTC. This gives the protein CASSLAVGRFSSGYTF. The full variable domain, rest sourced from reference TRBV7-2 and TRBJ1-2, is GAGVSQSPSNKVTEKGKDVELRCDPISGHTALYWYRQSLGQGLEFLIYFQGNSAPDKSGLPSDRFSAERTGGSVSTLTIQRTQQEDSAVYLCASSLAVGRFSSGYTFGSGTRLTVV.

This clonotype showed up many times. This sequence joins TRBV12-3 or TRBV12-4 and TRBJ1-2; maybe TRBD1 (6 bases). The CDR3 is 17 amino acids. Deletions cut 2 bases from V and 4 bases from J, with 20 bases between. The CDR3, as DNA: TGTGCCAGCAGTTTACCCGGGACAAACCAAAGGGGCTATGGCTACACCTTC. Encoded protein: CASSLPGTNQRGYGYTF.

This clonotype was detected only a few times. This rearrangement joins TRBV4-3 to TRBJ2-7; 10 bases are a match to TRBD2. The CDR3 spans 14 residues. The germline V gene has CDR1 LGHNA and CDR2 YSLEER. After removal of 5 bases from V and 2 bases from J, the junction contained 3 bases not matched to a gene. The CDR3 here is CASSASGGAYEQYF. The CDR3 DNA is TGCGCCAGCAGCGCTAGCGGGGGTGCCTACGAGCAGTACTTC.

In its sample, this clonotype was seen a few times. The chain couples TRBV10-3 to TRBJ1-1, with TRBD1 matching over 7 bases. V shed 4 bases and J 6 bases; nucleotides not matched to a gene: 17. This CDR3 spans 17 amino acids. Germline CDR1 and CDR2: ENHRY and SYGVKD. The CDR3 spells CAISGTGRGAQGPEAFF. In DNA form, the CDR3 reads TGTGCCATCAGTGGAACAGGCAGGGGGGCACAGGGTCCTGAAGCTTTCTTT.

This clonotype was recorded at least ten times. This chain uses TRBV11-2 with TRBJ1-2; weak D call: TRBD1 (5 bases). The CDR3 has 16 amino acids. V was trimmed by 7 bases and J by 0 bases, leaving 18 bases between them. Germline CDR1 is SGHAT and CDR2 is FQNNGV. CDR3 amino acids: CASTKVGGISNYGYTF. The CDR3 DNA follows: TGTGCCAGCACCAAAGTCGGGGGGATTTCTAACTATGGCTACACCTTC.

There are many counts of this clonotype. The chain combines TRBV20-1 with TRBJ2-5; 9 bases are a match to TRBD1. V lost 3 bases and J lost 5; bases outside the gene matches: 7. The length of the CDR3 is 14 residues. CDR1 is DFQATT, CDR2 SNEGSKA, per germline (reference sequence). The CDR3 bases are TGCAGTGCTAGCGGGTCCGGACAGGGGGAGACCCAGTACTTC. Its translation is CSASGSGQGETQYF.

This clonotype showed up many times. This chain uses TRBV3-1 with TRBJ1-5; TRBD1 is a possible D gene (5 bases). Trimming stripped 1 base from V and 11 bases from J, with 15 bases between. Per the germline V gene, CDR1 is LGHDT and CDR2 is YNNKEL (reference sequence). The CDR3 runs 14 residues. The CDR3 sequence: CASSQVPGNGAQHF. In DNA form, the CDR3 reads TGTGCCAGCAGCCAAGTACCAGGGAACGGGGCCCAGCATTTT.

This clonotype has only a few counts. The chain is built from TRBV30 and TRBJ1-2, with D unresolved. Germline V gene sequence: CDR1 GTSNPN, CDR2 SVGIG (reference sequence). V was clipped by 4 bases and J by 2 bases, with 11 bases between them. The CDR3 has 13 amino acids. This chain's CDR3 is CAWMSAGNYGYTF. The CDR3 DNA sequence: TGTGCCTGGATGTCCGCCGGAAACTATGGCTACACCTTC.

Here the CDR3 reads CSASVGEKLFF. The CDR3 DNA reads TGCAGTGCCAGTGTTGGTGAAAAACTGTTTTTT. The rearrangement uses TRBV20-1 and TRBJ1-4; no reliable D call. Deletions cut 6 bases from V and 7 bases from J, with 9 bases between. There are 11 residues in the CDR3. Per germline, CDR1 DFQATT and CDR2 SNEGSKA (reference sequence).

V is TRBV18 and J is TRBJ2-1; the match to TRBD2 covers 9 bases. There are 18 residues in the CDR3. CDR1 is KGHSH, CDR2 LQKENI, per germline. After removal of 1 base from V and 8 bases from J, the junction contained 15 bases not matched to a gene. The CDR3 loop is CASSPLVRGRARGDEQFF. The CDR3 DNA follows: TGTGCCAGCTCACCACTTGTTCGCGGGAGGGCCAGGGGGGATGAGCAGTTCTTC.

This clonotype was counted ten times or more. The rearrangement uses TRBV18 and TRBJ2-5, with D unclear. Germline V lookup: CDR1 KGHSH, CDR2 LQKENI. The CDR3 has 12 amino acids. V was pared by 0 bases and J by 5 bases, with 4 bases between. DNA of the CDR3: TGTGCCAGCTCACCACCGACGGAGACCCAGTACTTC. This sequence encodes CASSPPTETQYF.

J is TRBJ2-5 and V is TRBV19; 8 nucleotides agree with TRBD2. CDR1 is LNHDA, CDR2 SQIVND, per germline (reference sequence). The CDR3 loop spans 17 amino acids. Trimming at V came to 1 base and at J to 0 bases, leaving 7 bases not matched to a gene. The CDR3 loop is CASSIGAGGVNQETQYF. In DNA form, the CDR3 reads TGTGCCAGTAGTATAGGAGCCGGGGGGGTTAACCAAGAGACCCAGTACTTC.

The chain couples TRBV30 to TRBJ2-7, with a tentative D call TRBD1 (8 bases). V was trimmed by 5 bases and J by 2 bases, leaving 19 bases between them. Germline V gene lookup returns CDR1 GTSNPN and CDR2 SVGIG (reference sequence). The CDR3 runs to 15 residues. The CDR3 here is CAWDLNRGGAYEQYF. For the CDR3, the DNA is TGTGCCTGGGATCTCAACAGGGGGGGCGCCTACGAGCAGTACTTC.

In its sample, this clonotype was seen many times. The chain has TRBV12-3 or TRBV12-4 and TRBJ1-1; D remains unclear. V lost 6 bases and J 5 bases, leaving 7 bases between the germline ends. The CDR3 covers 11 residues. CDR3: CASRLGTEAFF. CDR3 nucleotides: TGTGCCAGCAGACTGGGGACTGAAGCTTTCTTT.

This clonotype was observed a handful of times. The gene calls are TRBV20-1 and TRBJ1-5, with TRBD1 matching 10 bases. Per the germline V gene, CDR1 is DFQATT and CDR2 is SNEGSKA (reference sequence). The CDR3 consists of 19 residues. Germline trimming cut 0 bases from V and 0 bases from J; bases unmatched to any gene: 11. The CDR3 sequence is CSARERGRTGGYSNQPQHF. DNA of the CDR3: TGCAGTGCTAGAGAGAGGGGGAGGACAGGGGGATATAGCAATCAGCCCCAGCATTTT.